A single sample is the source of the 20 T cell receptor beta chains below, sequenced in a study of cytomegalovirus exposure and HLA in healthy donors. Profiled with immunoSEQ multiplex PCR; TCRdb holds only in-frame clones, not every one. The data contain 220,000 or so clones, approximately 88% of them singletons. Input material: PBMCs. The receptors derive from a woman in her twenties or thirties in good health and CMV-seropositive.

This clone was picked up a small number of times. The chain links TRBV5-1 to TRBJ2-3; D remains unclear. Per the germline V gene, CDR1 is SGHRS and CDR2 is YFSETQ. V lost 0 bases to trimming and J lost 3 bases, with 2 bases between them. CDR3 length: 12 residues. The CDR3 loop reads CASSLETDTQYF. CDR3 sequence (DNA): TGCGCCAGCAGCTTGGAAACAGATACGCAGTATTTT.

The chain recombines TRBV2 with TRBJ1-4; 7 nucleotides align to TRBD1. Germline assignment: CDR1 SNHLY and CDR2 FYNNEI. Trimming cost V 7 bases and J 4 bases; bases outside gene matches: 3. This CDR3 has 13 residues. The CDR3 DNA follows: TGTGCCAGCACCGGGACAGATAATGAAAAACTGTTTTTT. Its protein product is CASTGTDNEKLFF. Supplemented by reference TRBV2 and TRBJ1-4, the full variable domain reads EPEVTQTPSHQVTQMGQEVILRCVPISNHLYFYWYRQILGQKVEFLVSFYNNEISEKSEIFDDQFSVERPDGSNFTLKIRSTKLEDSAMYFCASTGTDNEKLFFGSGTQLSVL.

V usage is TRBV4-1 and J usage is TRBJ2-7, with 10 bases lining up with TRBD1. This CDR3 has 15 residues. Germline CDR1 reads MGHRA; CDR2 reads YSYEKL. Germline trimming cut 1 base from V and 3 bases from J; bases unmatched to any gene: 3. This chain's CDR3 is CASSQVRDRGYEQYF. The CDR3 DNA reads TGCGCCAGCAGCCAAGTTCGGGACAGGGGCTACGAGCAGTACTTC.

The rearrangement links TRBV6-5 to TRBJ1-1; D is unclear. Trimming cost V 1 base and J 1 base, with 10 bases left between them. CDR3 length equals 15 residues. The germline V gene encodes CDR1 MNHEY and CDR2 SVGAGI. In DNA, the CDR3 is TGTGCCAGCAGTTACTACGGAAATTCGAACACTGAAGCTTTCTTT. Translation gives CASSYYGNSNTEAFF.

The chain couples TRBV11-2 to TRBJ1-2; D possibly corresponds to TRBD1 (6 bases). Looked up from germline, CDR1 is SGHAT and CDR2 is FQNNGV. The CDR3 runs to 14 residues. The V and J ends lost 5 bases and 8 bases respectively, with 18 bases between them. The CDR3 reads CASSTQTGAGGYTF. The CDR3 DNA reads as TGTGCCAGCAGCACACAAACGGGGGCCGGGGGCTACACCTTC.

The chain combines TRBV28 with TRBJ1-2, with TRBD1 matching over 9 bases. Germline CDR1 and CDR2: MDHEN and SYDVKM. The V segment lost 8 bases and the J segment 4 bases; nucleotides outside the gene matches: 2. This CDR3 contains 12 residues. The CDR3 coding sequence is TGTGCCAGCCAACAGGGGGCCTATGGCTACACCTTC. It yields the protein CASQQGAYGYTF.

The chain employs TRBV6-5 and TRBJ1-5; D gene unclear. The V end was cut by 2 bases, the J end by 0 bases, with 11 bases between. CDR3 length: 16 amino acids. From germline, CDR1 is MNHEY and CDR2 SVGAGI. The CDR3 nucleotides are TGTGCCAGCAGTTACCTGCGAAGTTATAGCAATCAGCCCCAGCATTTT. Protein sequence: CASSYLRSYSNQPQHF.

The chain recombines TRBV29-1 with TRBJ2-1; 10 nucleotides line up with TRBD2. CDR1 and CDR2 from the germline V gene are SQVTM and ANQGSEA. The CDR3 consists of 16 residues. The junction had 9 bases not matched to a gene; V was cut back by 7 bases and J by 0 bases. The CDR3 protein is CSALGLARSSYNEQFF. The DNA of the CDR3 is TGCAGCGCCTTGGGACTAGCGAGAAGCTCCTACAATGAGCAGTTCTTC.

This clone has more than one count but fewer than ten. The rearrangement joins TRBV4-1 to TRBJ1-5, with D possibly TRBD1 on 5 matching bases. The CDR3 length is 15 residues. The germline V gene encodes CDR1 MGHRA and CDR2 YSYEKL. The V end was cut by 0 bases, the J end by 5 bases, with 11 bases between. CDR3 bases: TGCGCCAGCAGCCAAGACCGACAGTTGTATCAGCCCCAGCATTTT. This codes for CASSQDRQLYQPQHF.

The chain carries TRBV5-4 and TRBJ2-5; 9 bases agree with TRBD1. Germline CDR1 reads SGHNT; CDR2 reads YYREEE (reference sequence). Trimming took 4 bases from V and 3 from J; bases not matched to a gene: 7. The CDR3 covers 15 residues. CDR3 sequence (DNA): TGTGCCAGCAGCCCCGGGACAGGGTCCGAAGAGACCCAGTACTTC. Its translation is CASSPGTGSEETQYF.

The V call is TRBV7-3, the J call TRBJ2-1; the match to TRBD2 covers 15 bases. CDR3 size: 14 residues. After removal of 6 bases from V and 10 bases from J, the junction contained 4 bases not matched to a gene. Germline CDR1 reads SGHTA; CDR2 reads FQGTGA. The CDR3 DNA sequence: TGTGCCAGCAGTAAGGGACTAGCGGGAGGAGAGCAGTTCTTC. Its protein product is CASSKGLAGGEQFF.

The J gene is TRBJ1-1, the V gene TRBV7-8; D remains unclear. The V gene lost 2 bases and the J gene lost 0 bases, with 4 bases spanning the gap. Germline V lookup: CDR1 SGHVS, CDR2 FQNEAQ. There are 13 residues in the CDR3. This CDR3 is CASSLQVNTEAFF. CDR3 bases: TGTGCCAGCAGCTTACAGGTGAACACTGAAGCTTTCTTT.

This clone was found once. The CDR3 bases are TGCGCCATCTTGGCTGGGGACAGGGTTCAGCCCCAGCATTTT. This codes for CAILAGDRVQPQHF. This chain joins TRBV10-1 and TRBJ1-5; the match to TRBD1 covers 9 bases. The CDR3 sequence is 14 residues long. CDR1 is WNHNN, CDR2 SYGVQD, per germline (reference sequence). V lost 10 bases to trimming and J lost 6 bases; unmatched junction nucleotides: 10.

This sequence joins TRBV27 and TRBJ2-1, with D hard to call. Germline V CDR1 and CDR2: MNHEY, SMNVEV (reference sequence). Trimming stripped 4 bases from V and 3 bases from J, with 10 bases between. The CDR3 runs to 14 residues. CDR3 residues: CASSYAINYNEQFF. The CDR3 DNA follows: TGTGCCAGCAGTTATGCTATTAACTACAATGAGCAGTTCTTC.

This chain joins TRBV6-6 and TRBJ1-1; D may be TRBD1 (5 bases). V lost 0 bases, J lost 0 bases, and 11 bases lay in between. CDR3 length: 16 amino acids. Germline V gene sequence: CDR1 MNHNY, CDR2 SVGAGI (reference sequence). CDR3 in DNA: TGTGCCAGCAGTTACTCGGGGGGGGATATGAACACTGAAGCTTTCTTT. This codes for CASSYSGGDMNTEAFF.

A few counts support this clone. This CDR3 is CASSHGTGVAGELFF. CDR3 nucleotides: TGTGCCAGCAGTCATGGGACGGGAGTCGCTGGGGAGCTGTTTTTT. This chain joins TRBV9 and TRBJ2-2; tentative D call: TRBD2 (6 bases). V was pared by 5 bases and J by 8 bases, with 19 bases between. The CDR3 extends over 15 amino acids. CDR1 and CDR2 from the germline V gene are SGDLS and YYNGEE. The variable domain in full, completed from reference TRBV9 and TRBJ2-2, reads DSGVTQTPKHLITATGQRVTLRCSPRSGDLSVYWYQQSLDQGLQFLIQYYNGEERAKGNILERFSAQQFPDLHSELNLSSLELGDSALYFCASSHGTGVAGELFFGEGSRLTVL.

The V call is TRBV2, the J call TRBJ2-7; weak D call: TRBD1 (5 bases). The CDR3 is 14 residues long. V was shortened by 6 bases and J by 0 bases, with 12 bases between the two germline ends. CDR1 SNHLY and CDR2 FYNNEI come from the germline V gene. The CDR3 sequence: CASRKGAYSYEQYF. The CDR3 DNA reads TGTGCCAGCAGGAAAGGGGCTTACTCCTACGAGCAGTACTTC.

The V and J genes are TRBV2 and TRBJ1-4; TRBD1 is a possible D gene (5 bases). Germline V gives CDR1 SNHLY, CDR2 FYNNEI. V was shortened by 1 base and J by 4 bases, with 13 bases between the two germline ends. The CDR3 has 16 amino acids. The CDR3 protein is CASSEGETEYNEKLFF. The DNA of the CDR3 is TGTGCCAGCAGTGAAGGGGAGACAGAGTATAATGAAAAACTGTTTTTT.

The chain recombines TRBV10-1 with TRBJ2-7; TRBD2 agrees at 15 bases. Trimming removed 1 base from V and 4 bases from J; junction bases left unmatched: 5. The CDR3 length is 17 residues. The V gene's germline CDR1 is WNHNN and CDR2 SYGVQD (reference sequence). The CDR3 region is CASSEWTGTSGRYEQYF. CDR3 nucleotides: TGCGCCAGCAGTGAGTGGACCGGGACTAGCGGGAGGTACGAGCAGTACTTC.

V gene TRBV9 combines with J gene TRBJ1-1; tentative D call: TRBD1 (6 bases). The V gene lost 4 bases and the J gene lost 7 bases, with 8 bases spanning the gap. The germline gives CDR1 SGDLS, CDR2 YYNGEE. The CDR3 sequence is 11 residues long. Here the CDR3 reads CASSPTGEAFF. CDR3 coding DNA: TGTGCCAGCAGCCCGACAGGTGAAGCTTTCTTT.